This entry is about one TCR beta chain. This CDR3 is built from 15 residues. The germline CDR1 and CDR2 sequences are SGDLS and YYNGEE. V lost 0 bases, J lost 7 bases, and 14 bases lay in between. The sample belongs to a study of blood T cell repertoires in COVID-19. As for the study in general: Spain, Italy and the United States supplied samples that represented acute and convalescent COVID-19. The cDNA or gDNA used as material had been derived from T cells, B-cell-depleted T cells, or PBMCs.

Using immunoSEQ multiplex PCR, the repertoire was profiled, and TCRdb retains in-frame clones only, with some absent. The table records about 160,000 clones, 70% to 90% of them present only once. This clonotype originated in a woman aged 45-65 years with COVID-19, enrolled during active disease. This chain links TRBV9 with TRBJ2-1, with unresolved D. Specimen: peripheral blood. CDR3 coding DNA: TGTGCCAGCAGCGTAGATCGCCCTGGGCAGAATGAGCAGTTCTTC. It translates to CASSVDRPGQNEQFF.